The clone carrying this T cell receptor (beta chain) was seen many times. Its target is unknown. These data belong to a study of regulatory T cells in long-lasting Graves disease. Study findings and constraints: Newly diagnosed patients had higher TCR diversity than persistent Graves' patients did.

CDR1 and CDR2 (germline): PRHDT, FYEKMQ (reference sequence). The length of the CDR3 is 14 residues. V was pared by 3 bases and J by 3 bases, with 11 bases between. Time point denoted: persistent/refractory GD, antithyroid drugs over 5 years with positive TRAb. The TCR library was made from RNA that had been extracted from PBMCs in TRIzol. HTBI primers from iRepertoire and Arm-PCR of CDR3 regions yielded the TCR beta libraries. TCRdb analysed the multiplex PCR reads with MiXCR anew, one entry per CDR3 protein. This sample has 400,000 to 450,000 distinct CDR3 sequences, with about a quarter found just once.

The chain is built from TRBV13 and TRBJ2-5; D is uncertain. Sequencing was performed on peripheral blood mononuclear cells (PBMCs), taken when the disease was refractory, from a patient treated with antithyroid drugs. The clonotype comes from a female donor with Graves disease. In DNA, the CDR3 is TGTGCCAGCAGCTTGGACCTCTCGGAAGAGACCCAGTACTTC. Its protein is CASSLDLSEETQYF.